These T cell receptor beta chains were read from a single sample in a study of CD8 T cells in ankylosing spondylitis. TCRdb fed the 5' RACE reads into MiXCR, producing one record per CDR3 protein. The top ten clones hold less than 15% of a sample with more than 300,000 distinct CDR3 sequences, approximately 8.2% of them seen once. The sample comprised blood, either unsorted or a sorted T cell fraction (not recorded which). These receptor sequences come from a male donor with ankylosing spondylitis. Each CDR3 is given with its conserved first and last residue. The order of the fields is CDR3 length, D gene, V gene, CDR3 protein. D genes are given only for firm matches.

CDR3 length: 15
D gene: NA
V gene: TRBV28
CDR3 protein: CASSLIVPGLNEQFF

CDR3 length: 15
D gene: TRBD1
V gene: TRBV12-3/TRBV12-4
CDR3 protein: CASSLSWTGNNEQFF

CDR3 length: 15
D gene: NA
V gene: TRBV12-3/TRBV12-4
CDR3 protein: CASTLGAGNTGELFF

CDR3 length: 14
D gene: NA
V gene: TRBV27
CDR3 protein: CASSTAATGDEQYF

CDR3 length: 13
D gene: TRBD2
V gene: TRBV6-2/TRBV6-3
CDR3 protein: CASSLAGAHEQYF

CDR3 length: 20
D gene: TRBD2
V gene: TRBV20-1
CDR3 protein: CSAVPSSTSGNRIGTDTQYF

CDR3 length: 13
D gene: NA
V gene: TRBV19
CDR3 protein: CASSTQKRETQYF

CDR3 length: 16
D gene: NA
V gene: TRBV28
CDR3 protein: CASSSGLGGSYNEQFF

CDR3 length: 14
D gene: NA
V gene: TRBV12-3/TRBV12-4
CDR3 protein: CASSLFDGDQPQHF

CDR3 length: 15
D gene: NA
V gene: TRBV12-3/TRBV12-4
CDR3 protein: CASSSGTGWTGELFF

CDR3 length: 13
D gene: NA
V gene: TRBV6-6
CDR3 protein: CASSYRGTGELFF

CDR3 length: 15
D gene: TRBD1
V gene: TRBV5-1
CDR3 protein: CASSSVQGAAYEQYF

CDR3 length: 14
D gene: NA
V gene: TRBV19
CDR3 protein: CASSIGDGYNEQFF

CDR3 length: 14
D gene: NA
V gene: TRBV6-5
CDR3 protein: CASSYGPQAYEQYF

CDR3 length: 15
D gene: TRBD1
V gene: TRBV28
CDR3 protein: CASSPDRARTDTQYF

CDR3 length: 17
D gene: TRBD1
V gene: TRBV12-3/TRBV12-4
CDR3 protein: CASSLGGQGTVNSPLHF

CDR3 length: 12
D gene: TRBD1
V gene: TRBV6-5
CDR3 protein: CASGQGDSPLHF

CDR3 length: 15
D gene: TRBD2
V gene: TRBV10-3
CDR3 protein: CAINGASGGTGELFF

CDR3 length: 14
D gene: TRBD1
V gene: TRBV10-3
CDR3 protein: CAIRPGTGNQPQHF

CDR3 length: 16
D gene: NA
V gene: TRBV27
CDR3 protein: CASKTDGVSPADTQYF

CDR3 length: 15
D gene: NA
V gene: TRBV20-1
CDR3 protein: CSARDLVPRGYEQYF

CDR3 length: 16
D gene: TRBD2
V gene: TRBV4-1
CDR3 protein: CASSPTAGGSYNEQFF

CDR3 length: 14
D gene: TRBD2
V gene: TRBV24-1
CDR3 protein: CATSASGRFGEQFF

CDR3 length: 13
D gene: NA
V gene: TRBV7-8
CDR3 protein: CASSRYNADEQFF

CDR3 length: 14
D gene: TRBD2
V gene: TRBV20-1
CDR3 protein: CSVLTSGTYNEQFF

CDR3 length: 15
D gene: TRBD2
V gene: TRBV20-1
CDR3 protein: CSASDMAGGLDEQFF

CDR3 length: 16
D gene: NA
V gene: TRBV4-1
CDR3 protein: CASSQSLPSSYNEQFF

CDR3 length: 17
D gene: TRBD1
V gene: TRBV27
CDR3 protein: CASSTGTGVSGANVLTF

CDR3 length: 14
D gene: NA
V gene: TRBV2
CDR3 protein: CASSETGTNQPQHF

CDR3 length: 15
D gene: NA
V gene: TRBV2
CDR3 protein: CAIKLGAVSSYEQYF

CDR3 length: 13
D gene: NA
V gene: TRBV10-3
CDR3 protein: CAIREAGYYGYTF

CDR3 length: 15
D gene: NA
V gene: TRBV7-9
CDR3 protein: CASSPQWNSYNEQFF

CDR3 length: 15
D gene: NA
V gene: TRBV5-1
CDR3 protein: CASSLVGGYNEKLFF

CDR3 length: 16
D gene: NA
V gene: TRBV10-3
CDR3 protein: CATRRGGTSGANVLTF

CDR3 length: 13
D gene: NA
V gene: TRBV2
CDR3 protein: CASRSSRVETQYF

CDR3 length: 12
D gene: TRBD1
V gene: TRBV7-2
CDR3 protein: CASSSGGQPQHF

CDR3 length: 15
D gene: TRBD2
V gene: TRBV10-3
CDR3 protein: CATGTSGSAINEQFF

CDR3 length: 13
D gene: NA
V gene: TRBV20-1
CDR3 protein: CSAPGGGSQPQHF

CDR3 length: 15
D gene: TRBD2
V gene: TRBV9
CDR3 protein: CASRKVLADTDTQYF

CDR3 length: 13
D gene: TRBD2
V gene: TRBV6-6
CDR3 protein: CASTASGGNIQYF

CDR3 length: 15
D gene: NA
V gene: TRBV28
CDR3 protein: CASSAGGPNSYEQYF

CDR3 length: 16
D gene: NA
V gene: TRBV28
CDR3 protein: CASSPRLVRPADTQYF

CDR3 length: 15
D gene: TRBD2
V gene: TRBV29-1
CDR3 protein: CSVAPGGGGSGELFF

CDR3 length: 15
D gene: TRBD2
V gene: TRBV5-1
CDR3 protein: CASSPGLATYNEQFF

CDR3 length: 16
D gene: TRBD2
V gene: TRBV6-5
CDR3 protein: CASSYSSGSSTGELFF

CDR3 length: 15
D gene: NA
V gene: TRBV9
CDR3 protein: CASSAAGLMNTEAFF

CDR3 length: 15
D gene: NA
V gene: TRBV15
CDR3 protein: CATSRDPSPAGELFF

CDR3 length: 14
D gene: NA
V gene: TRBV29-1
CDR3 protein: CSVPRGAAQETQYF

CDR3 length: 15
D gene: TRBD1
V gene: TRBV30
CDR3 protein: CAWNAGQGHGNTIYF

CDR3 length: 13
D gene: NA
V gene: TRBV12-3/TRBV12-4
CDR3 protein: CASSFWVSTEAFF

CDR3 length: 15
D gene: NA
V gene: TRBV5-1
CDR3 protein: CASSSAGTTTEKLFF

CDR3 length: 17
D gene: NA
V gene: TRBV12-3/TRBV12-4
CDR3 protein: CASSSSALGLTVGGYTF

CDR3 length: 15
D gene: NA
V gene: TRBV7-9
CDR3 protein: CASSSLFRGIRGYTF

CDR3 length: 16
D gene: TRBD2
V gene: TRBV16
CDR3 protein: CASSQGPGGVTDTQYF

CDR3 length: 15
D gene: NA
V gene: TRBV28
CDR3 protein: CASSPPGLRYNEQFF